These 17 T cell receptor beta chains were sequenced from one sample in a study of somatic mutations in cytotoxic T cells in rheumatoid arthritis. The assay was immunoSEQ multiplex PCR, and TCRdb's table has in-frame clones only and misses some. The sample includes approximately 20,000 clones, about four fifths seen only once; the top ten take roughly 11%. Sequencing was carried out using CD8+ T cells sorted from blood. These receptor sequences come from a man between 18 and 29 years old with rheumatoid arthritis.

The V and J genes are TRBV15 and TRBJ1-5; 8 nucleotides match TRBD1. This CDR3 comprises 15 residues. Germline CDR1 reads LNHNV; CDR2 reads YYDKDF (reference sequence). With 5 bases clipped from V and 5 bases from J, the junction kept 8 bases outside the gene matches. CDR3 protein: CATSVQGASYQPQHF. In DNA, the CDR3 is TGTGCCACCAGCGTGCAGGGGGCGTCATATCAGCCCCAGCATTTT.

J is TRBJ1-6 and V is TRBV5-8; D gene uncertain. The CDR3 has 13 amino acids. The V end was cut by 1 base, the J end by 9 bases, with 8 bases between. Germline V gene lookup returns CDR1 SGHTS and CDR2 YDEGEE. The CDR3 DNA follows: TGTGCCAGCAGCTTGAGGAGGTTTTCACCCCTCCACTTT. It translates to CASSLRRFSPLHF. Based on the CDR3 plus reference TRBV5-8 and TRBJ1-6, the full variable domain is EAGVTQSPTHLIKTRGQQATLRCSPISGHTSVYWYQQALGLGLQFLLWYDEGEERNRGNFPPRFSGRQFPNYSSELNVNALELEDSALYLCASSLRRFSPLHFGNGTRLTVT.

The CDR3 DNA reads TGTGCCAGCAGTCTGGGGGTGCGGTACTATGGCTACACCTTC. Translating it yields CASSLGVRYYGYTF. The chain is built from TRBV28 and TRBJ1-2, with D possibly matching TRBD1 (5 bases). The germline V gene has CDR1 MDHEN and CDR2 SYDVKM. The germline V and J ends were trimmed by 5 bases and 3 bases, with 13 bases remaining between them. CDR3 length: 14 amino acids.

The table lists this clone with a few counts. V is TRBV14 and J is TRBJ2-7; D might be TRBD1 or TRBD2, each matching 6 bases. Trimming removed 4 bases from V and 6 bases from J, with 16 bases in between. CDR3 length: 14 residues. Germline CDR1 and CDR2: SGHDN and FVKESK. DNA of the CDR3: TGTGCCAGCAGCCCGCGAGGGGGGTTTGGCGAGCAGTACTTC. This gives the protein CASSPRGGFGEQYF.

This chain joins TRBV5-6 and TRBJ2-2; 12 positions match TRBD2. Germline loops: CDR1 SGHDT, CDR2 YYEEEE. CDR3 length: 17 residues. V was pared by 2 bases and J by 4 bases, with 6 bases of the junction left unmatched. CDR3 sequence reads: CASSFSLAGGFTGELFF. The CDR3 nucleotides read TGTGCCAGCAGCTTCTCACTAGCGGGGGGATTCACCGGGGAGCTGTTTTTT.

The chain joins TRBV5-6 to TRBJ2-7, with D perhaps given as TRBD1 or TRBD2 (6 bases each). The germline V and J ends were trimmed by 2 bases and 0 bases, with 9 bases remaining between them. Germline assignment: CDR1 SGHDT and CDR2 YYEEEE. This CDR3 spans 14 amino acids. Here the CDR3 DNA reads TGTGCCAGCAGCTTAGGGGGGAGCTCCTACGAGCAGTACTTC. Translating it yields CASSLGGSSYEQYF.

The chain employs TRBV5-6 and TRBJ1-1; D unresolved. Trimming shortened V by 4 bases and J by 4 bases, and 8 bases separated the two germline ends. CDR1 and CDR2 (germline): SGHDT, YYEEEE. The length of the CDR3 is 12 residues. CDR3 loop: CASSQPGTEAFF. CDR3 coding DNA: TGTGCCAGCAGCCAGCCGGGCACTGAAGCTTTCTTT.

This clone was recorded only once. The chain joins TRBV2 to TRBJ1-1, with a tentative D call TRBD1 (5 bases). V was shortened by 2 bases and J by 3 bases, with 16 bases between the two germline ends. Germline assignment: CDR1 SNHLY and CDR2 FYNNEI. CDR3 length: 16 amino acids. CDR3 coding DNA: TGTGCCAGCAGTGAACGCGGCAGGGTGGGGGACACTGAAGCTTTCTTT. This encodes CASSERGRVGDTEAFF.

This clone occurred once. The chain links TRBV5-6 to TRBJ2-7, with 10 nucleotides matching TRBD1. Germline values: CDR1 SGHDT, CDR2 YYEEEE. This CDR3 has 15 amino acids. The V and J ends lost 0 bases and 6 bases, in that order; junction bases with no gene match: 6. Here the CDR3 reads CASSLVGQGMSEQYF. CDR3 nucleotide sequence: TGTGCCAGCAGCTTGGTGGGACAGGGGATGAGCGAGCAGTACTTC.

The V and J genes are TRBV19 and TRBJ1-4; 7 nucleotides match TRBD1. The CDR3 spans 15 residues. The V gene end was trimmed by 3 bases and the J gene end by 8 bases; junction bases not matched to a gene: 9. Germline V gene data show CDR1 as LNHDA and CDR2 as SQIVND (reference sequence). The CDR3 loop reads CASSIAHRGGEKLFF. CDR3 DNA: TGTGCCAGTAGTATCGCACACAGGGGAGGGGAAAAACTGTTTTTT.

This CDR3 is CASSSRTSSYEQYF. The CDR3 nucleotides are TGTGCCAGCAGTTCCCGGACGAGTTCCTACGAGCAGTACTTC. The chain uses TRBV28 and TRBJ2-7; D ambiguous. V was pared by 4 bases and J by 1 base, with 11 bases between. Germline V lookup: CDR1 MDHEN, CDR2 SYDVKM. There are 14 residues in the CDR3.

This clone appeared once. The V call is TRBV7-8, the J call TRBJ2-2, with 7 bases identical to TRBD1. J gave up 6 bases and V 6 bases, and 7 bases lay outside the gene matches. There are 14 residues in the CDR3. Germline V gene data show CDR1 as SGHVS and CDR2 as FQNEAQ. This CDR3 reads CASSFRGTSGELFF. The CDR3 DNA is TGTGCCAGCAGTTTCAGGGGGACGTCCGGGGAGCTGTTTTTT.

The chain couples TRBV4-1 to TRBJ2-7; D unresolved. V lost 1 base to trimming and J lost 2 bases, with 12 bases between them. The CDR3 totals 15 residues. Per germline, CDR1 MGHRA and CDR2 YSYEKL. CDR3 amino acids: CASSQVPLPPYEQYF. The DNA of the CDR3 is TGCGCCAGCAGCCAAGTTCCACTGCCCCCCTACGAGCAGTACTTC.

The V gene is TRBV2, the J gene TRBJ1-3; unclear D gene. The germline CDR1 and CDR2 sequences are SNHLY and FYNNEI. The length of the CDR3 is 10 residues. V was cut by 5 bases and J by 11 bases, with 7 bases left in between. DNA of the CDR3: TGTGCCAGCAGTCTCCTATCCATATATTTT. Amino acids: CASSLLSIYF.

The genes are TRBV27 and TRBJ1-2, with D perhaps matching TRBD1 (5 bases). CDR3 size: 13 residues. V was clipped by 2 bases and J by 3 bases, with 7 bases between them. The germline gives CDR1 MNHEY, CDR2 SMNVEV (reference sequence). The chain's CDR3 is CASSLGGDYGYTF. In DNA, the CDR3 is TGTGCCAGCAGTTTAGGGGGGGACTATGGCTACACCTTC.

The chain recombines TRBV5-6 with TRBJ1-2; 7 nucleotides match TRBD1. V gave up 3 bases and J gave up 4 bases; unmatched junction bases: 0. This CDR3 is 12 amino acids long. Germline CDR1 is SGHDT and CDR2 is YYEEEE. CDR3 sequence reads: CASSSGGYGYTF. CDR3 in DNA: TGTGCCAGCAGCTCAGGGGGCTATGGCTACACCTTC.

This chain joins TRBV27 and TRBJ2-3; 7 bases fit TRBD2. The J segment lost 1 base and the V segment lost 3 bases, leaving 10 bases of the junction unmatched. CDR1 MNHEY and CDR2 SMNVEV come from the germline V gene (reference sequence). This CDR3 contains 17 residues. The CDR3 region has the DNA TGTGCCAGCAGTTTCGCCCGGGACTATCCCGGCACAGATACGCAGTATTTT. It codes for CASSFARDYPGTDTQYF.